These 18 T cell receptor beta chains were sequenced from one sample in a study of identical twins (dated by TCRdb to about 2016). The protocol used for the library was 5' RACE. The instrument given in TCRdb is Illumina HiSeq 2000. The public reads were run again by TCRdb, first through fastp at Q25 and then through MiXCR, and only productive beta chains were kept. Rows matching on CDR3 protein sequence are summarized as one entry with the most common DNA and genes. The sample includes about 700,000 distinct CDR3 sequences, with 6.1% observed a single time. Of the sample, about 2% falls within the top ten clones. The sample comprised naive T cells sorted from blood. The cell subset or site tag for this specimen amounts to: cells isolated with a human naive T-cell isolation kit. These receptors were taken from a man younger than 35 in good health.

In this sample, this clonotype turned up many times. This chain connects TRBV10-3 to TRBJ2-7, with TRBD2 as a possible D gene (5 bases). Germline V gene sequence: CDR1 ENHRY, CDR2 SYGVKD. CDR3 size: 13 residues. Trimming took 3 bases from V and 6 from J, leaving 12 bases between them. CDR3 nucleotide sequence: TGTGCCATCAGTGAAGTTGTAGCGTTCGAGCAGTACTTC. Translated, it gives CAISEVVAFEQYF.

The V gene is TRBV10-3, the J gene TRBJ2-5; perhaps TRBD1 as D (6 bases). CDR3 size: 13 residues. Between the trimmed V and J ends, which lost 7 bases and 1 base, there was a span of 10 bases. From germline, CDR1 is ENHRY and CDR2 SYGVKD. In nucleotides, the CDR3 is TGTGCCATCACTCCAGGGGTCCAAGAGACCCAGTACTTC. Amino acid sequence: CAITPGVQETQYF.

This clonotype was seen at least ten times. The chain is built from TRBV6-1 and TRBJ1-1; D ambiguous. The CDR3 sequence is 15 residues long. CDR1 MNHNS and CDR2 SASEGT come from the germline V gene. The V end was cut by 3 bases, the J end by 7 bases, with 18 bases between. The CDR3 spells CASSDTKKVRGEAFF. CDR3 nucleotide sequence: TGTGCCAGCAGTGACACAAAGAAAGTTCGGGGTGAAGCTTTCTTT.

This clonotype was observed many times. The J gene is TRBJ2-7, the V gene TRBV20-1; 8 bases match TRBD2. Unmatched junction bases numbered 10, after V lost 0 bases and J lost 3 bases. This CDR3 comprises 16 residues. In germline, CDR1 is DFQATT, CDR2 SNEGSKA (reference sequence). CDR3 in DNA: TGCAGTGCTAGAGATTCTAGGGGGACTAGTCTCTACGAGCAGTACTTC. Translation gives CSARDSRGTSLYEQYF.

This clonotype has just a few counts. The CDR3 coding sequence is TGCGCCAGCAGCTTGGAGGATTTCTCTGGGGCCAACGTCCTGACTTTC. Amino acids: CASSLEDFSGANVLTF. The V call is TRBV5-1, the J call TRBJ2-6; D is unclear. The CDR3 has 16 residues. Looked up from germline, CDR1 is SGHRS and CDR2 is YFSETQ. Trimming left V 0 bases short and J 0 bases short, with 7 bases between.

This clonotype turned up a few times. V usage is TRBV19 and J usage is TRBJ1-1; D not resolved. CDR3 length: 14 residues. V lost 7 bases and J 1 base, leaving 13 bases between the germline ends. Germline assignment: CDR1 LNHDA and CDR2 SQIVND (reference sequence). The CDR3 nucleotides are TGTGCCAGTAACTGGGGATCTCCGAACACTGAAGCTTTCTTT. Protein sequence: CASNWGSPNTEAFF.

This chain links TRBV6-1 with TRBJ2-3, with 9 bases identical to TRBD2. The CDR3 covers 18 residues. With 3 bases clipped from V and 0 bases from J, the junction kept 10 bases outside the gene matches. CDR1 is MNHNS, CDR2 SASEGT, per germline. CDR3 sequence: CASSDLAIAGASTDTQYF. The CDR3 DNA reads as TGTGCCAGCAGTGACCTAGCTATAGCGGGAGCGAGCACAGATACGCAGTATTTT.

This clonotype was recorded many times. The chain links TRBV29-1 to TRBJ1-4; 11 bases are a match to TRBD1. The J segment lost 7 bases and the V segment lost 5 bases, leaving 12 bases of the junction unmatched. The CDR3 is made up of 16 amino acids. Germline CDR1 and CDR2: SQVTM and ANQGSEA. CDR3 sequence reads: CSVTGTGGGMGEKLFF. CDR3 nucleotide sequence: TGCAGCGTTACCGGGACAGGGGGAGGAATGGGTGAAAAACTGTTTTTT.

This clonotype was picked up a small number of times. J is TRBJ2-7 and V is TRBV7-9; TRBD2 matches at 7 bases. Germline CDR1 reads SEHNR; CDR2 reads FQNEAQ (reference sequence). The length of the CDR3 is 15 residues. Trimming at V came to 5 bases and at J to 1 base, leaving 8 bases not matched to a gene. CDR3 loop: CASSPSRGNSYEQYF. CDR3 sequence (DNA): TGTGCCAGCAGCCCCTCGCGGGGGAATTCCTACGAGCAGTACTTC.

This clonotype has only a few counts. The chain recombines TRBV20-1 with TRBJ2-1; 10 bases align to TRBD2. The CDR3 covers 14 residues. V was pared by 2 bases and J by 10 bases, with 8 bases of the junction left unmatched. The germline CDR1 and CDR2 sequences are DFQATT and SNEGSKA (reference sequence). The CDR3: CSARRAGGPGEQFF. The CDR3 DNA reads as TGCAGTGCTAGACGAGCGGGAGGGCCTGGGGAGCAGTTCTTC.

The V and J genes are TRBV28 and TRBJ1-1; D may be TRBD1 (5 bases). The CDR3 is 16 amino acids. V shed 2 bases and J shed 2 bases, with 15 bases lying between them. In germline, CDR1 is MDHEN, CDR2 SYDVKM. The DNA for the CDR3 is TGTGCCAGCAGTTTAGGGTTGTCGGGACCAAACACTGAAGCTTTCTTT. Translating it yields CASSLGLSGPNTEAFF.

In its sample, this clonotype was seen many times. The chain couples TRBV18 to TRBJ2-3, with 10 bases that match TRBD2. Germline loops: CDR1 KGHSH, CDR2 LQKENI. The CDR3 totals 16 residues. V lost 3 bases to trimming and J lost 3 bases; unmatched junction nucleotides: 6. CDR3 sequence reads: CASSPVAGGLTDTQYF. In nucleotides, the CDR3 is TGTGCCAGCTCACCGGTAGCGGGAGGACTAACAGATACGCAGTATTTT.

This clonotype was seen repeatedly, ten times or more. The chain has TRBV20-1 and TRBJ2-1; the D gene is possibly TRBD2 (5 bases). CDR3 length: 15 amino acids. Trimming removed 6 bases at V and 7 bases at J, with 22 bases between. The germline CDR1 and CDR2 sequences are DFQATT and SNEGSKA (reference sequence). The chain's CDR3 is CSATHSPPGRNEQFF. The DNA for the CDR3 is TGCAGTGCCACCCACTCCCCTCCTGGGAGAAATGAGCAGTTCTTC.

This clonotype was seen repeatedly, ten times or more. The genes are TRBV29-1 and TRBJ1-2; perhaps TRBD1 as D (6 bases). CDR1 is SQVTM, CDR2 ANQGSEA, per germline. V was clipped by 7 bases and J by 1 base, with 13 bases between them. This CDR3 comprises 13 residues. CDR3 residues: CSGGPDGNYGYTF. The CDR3 DNA sequence: TGCAGCGGGGGGCCCGACGGTAACTATGGCTACACCTTC. The full variable domain, in which reference TRBV29-1 and TRBJ1-2 provide the parts outside the CDR3, is SAVISQKPSRDICQRGTSLTIQCQVDSQVTMMFWYRQQPGQSLTLIATANQGSEATYESGFVIDKFPISRPNLTFSTLTVSNMSPEDSSIYLCSGGPDGNYGYTFGSGTRLTVV.

This clonotype was observed many times. The chain combines TRBV28 with TRBJ1-3; D may be TRBD1 (5 bases). The CDR3 covers 16 residues. Looked up from germline, CDR1 is MDHEN and CDR2 is SYDVKM. Trimming pared 6 bases from V and 0 bases from J, leaving 15 bases between. CDR3 DNA sequence: TGTGCCAGCAGCGACGGGGGTTCTTTCTCTGGAAACACCATATATTTT. Residues: CASSDGGSFSGNTIYF. The whole variable domain, filled in from reference TRBV28 and TRBJ1-3, reads DVKVTQSSRYLVKRTGEKVFLECVQDMDHENMFWYRQDPGLGLRLIYFSYDVKMKEKGDIPEGYSVSREKKERFSLILESASTNQTSMYLCASSDGGSFSGNTIYFGEGSWLTVV.

This clonotype was detected many times. The rearrangement links TRBV29-1 to TRBJ2-7; TRBD2 agrees at 10 bases. The CDR3 runs to 14 residues. Germline trimming cut 3 bases from V and 7 bases from J; bases unmatched to any gene: 9. Germline CDR1 reads SQVTM; CDR2 reads ANQGSEA. The CDR3 protein is CSVDASGSVKEQYF. The CDR3 nucleotides are TGCAGCGTTGACGCTAGCGGGAGCGTTAAAGAGCAGTACTTC.

In its sample, this clonotype was seen a few times. Because the CDR3's place on the DNA is in doubt, the DNA is left out and the CDR3 is given as listed by TCRdb. The chain recombines TRBV27 with TRBJ2-2; the table gives TRBD1 as D, unverified against the DNA. Germline V gene lookup returns CDR1 MNHEY and CDR2 SMNVEV (reference sequence). With termini counted, the CDR3 has 15 amino acids. CDR3 region: CASSWDRAPEELFFF.

This clonotype was counted only a few times. The chain recombines TRBV20-1 with TRBJ2-7, with 9 bases lining up with TRBD1. J gave up 3 bases and V 7 bases, and 7 bases lay outside the gene matches. The CDR3 spans 13 residues. Germline V gene sequence: CDR1 DFQATT, CDR2 SNEGSKA (reference sequence). The CDR3 sequence: CSGWTGQGYEQYF. The DNA of the CDR3 is TGCAGTGGATGGACGGGACAGGGCTACGAGCAGTACTTC.